This passage covers 32 T cell receptor beta chains from one sample sequenced in a study of blood T cells in healthy people across ages. The second PCR ran roughly 6 to 11 cycles with a sample-barcoded 5' primer and J-beta primers. Each CDR3 protein gets one entry after TCRdb re-called the 5' RACE reads with MiXCR. The table has about 1.5 million distinct CDR3 sequences, approximately 43% seen once. Sequences were obtained from blood. All receptors come from a woman between 18 and 29 years old in good health.

The J gene is TRBJ2-1, the V gene TRBV6-5; the D gene could be TRBD1 or TRBD2 (5 bases each). The germline V gene encodes CDR1 MNHEY and CDR2 SVGAGI. V was clipped by 1 base and J by 1 base, with 17 bases between them. This CDR3 region has 18 residues. The CDR3 DNA follows: TGTGCCAGCAGTTACTTATCGGGGCGGCGCCTGTCCTACAATGAGCAGTTCTTC. It translates to CASSYLSGRRLSYNEQFF.

The chain uses TRBV13 and TRBJ2-4; D is unclear. Germline assignment: CDR1 PRHDT and CDR2 FYEKMQ (reference sequence). V lost 2 bases to trimming and J lost 0 bases, with 5 bases between them. This CDR3 has 14 residues. CDR3 region: CASSLRIAKNIQYF. The CDR3, as DNA: TGTGCCAGCAGCTTAAGAATAGCCAAAAACATTCAGTACTTC.

The chain combines TRBV7-9 with TRBJ2-5; D is possibly TRBD2 (6 bases). Trimming stripped 7 bases from V and 0 bases from J, with 12 bases between. This CDR3 has 14 residues. In germline, CDR1 is SEHNR, CDR2 FQNEAQ (reference sequence). CDR3 loop: CASIPAGNQETQYF. In DNA, the CDR3 is TGTGCCAGCATCCCCGCGGGGAACCAAGAGACCCAGTACTTC.

This chain connects TRBV2 to TRBJ2-5, with TRBD1 identical over 7 bases. This CDR3 contains 14 residues. V lost 7 bases, J lost 4 bases, and 9 bases stayed unmatched. The germline CDR1 and CDR2 sequences are SNHLY and FYNNEI. The CDR3 is CASNPGDSSETQYF. DNA for the CDR3: TGTGCCAGCAACCCTGGGGACAGTTCAGAGACCCAGTACTTC.

This clonotype appeared a few times. The chain has TRBV15 and TRBJ2-7; D unclear. The CDR3 is 15 amino acids. Germline-derived CDR1 and CDR2 are LNHNV and YYDKDF (reference sequence). The ends were cut back, 0 bases at V and 2 bases at J, with 11 bases in the middle. This CDR3 is CATSRDGLGTYEQYF. The CDR3 DNA follows: TGTGCCACCAGCAGAGATGGGCTGGGAACCTACGAGCAGTACTTC. The complete variable domain, with remaining parts taken from reference TRBV15 and TRBJ2-7, reads DAMVIQNPRYQVTQFGKPVTLSCSQTLNHNVMYWYQQKSSQAPKLLFHYYDKDFNNEADTPDNFQSRRPNTSFCFLDIRSPGLGDTAMYLCATSRDGLGTYEQYFGPGTRLTVT.

This sequence joins TRBV5-1 and TRBJ2-7; 7 bases map to TRBD2. V was clipped by 4 bases and J by 0 bases; unmatched bases: 7. The germline gives CDR1 SGHRS, CDR2 YFSETQ. CDR3 length: 15 amino acids. In DNA form, the CDR3 reads TGCGCCAGCAGCGGGACGGGACTACTCTCCTACGAGCAGTACTTC. It specifies CASSGTGLLSYEQYF.

This clonotype showed up just a few times. The genes are TRBV12-3 or TRBV12-4 and TRBJ2-1; TRBD2 matches at 8 bases. The CDR3 is 15 residues long. The ends lost 5 bases at V and 0 bases at J; junction bases unmatched: 3. CDR3 sequence: CASSPGGVSYNEQFF. The CDR3 region has the DNA TGTGCCAGCAGTCCGGGGGGGGTCTCCTACAATGAGCAGTTCTTC.

The gene calls are TRBV14 and TRBJ2-1; D could derive from TRBD1 or TRBD2 (6 bases each). V was cut by 0 bases and J by 8 bases, with 17 bases left in between. There are 16 residues in the CDR3. Germline lookup yields CDR1 SGHDN and CDR2 FVKESK. This chain's CDR3 is CASSQDVAGHLDEQFF. The CDR3 DNA reads as TGTGCCAGCAGCCAAGATGTGGCGGGACATTTAGATGAGCAGTTCTTC.

Notes on this clonotype: At one end, the junction sequence differs from germline, possibly due to a read error. The chain couples TRBV14 to TRBJ1-6; possibly TRBD1 for D (6 bases). Germline CDR1 is SGHDN and CDR2 is FVKESK. The CDR3 has 15 residues. The CDR3 sequence: CASSQDTGYNSPPHF. CDR3 DNA sequence: TGTGCCAGCAGCCAAGATACAGGGTATAATTCACCCCCCCACTTT.

The chain links TRBV4-3 to TRBJ1-2, with D unresolved. The CDR3 is 17 amino acids. Germline-derived CDR1 and CDR2 are LGHNA and YSLEER. V lost 1 base, J lost 8 bases, and 23 bases lay in between. CDR3 amino acids: CASSQVGGTRANEGYTF. The CDR3 region has the DNA TGCGCCAGCAGCCAAGTAGGCGGAACACGAGCTAACGAGGGCTACACCTTC.

This chain links TRBV27 with TRBJ1-2, with 7 bases fitting TRBD1. With 8 bases clipped from V and 0 bases from J, the junction kept 9 bases outside the gene matches. The V gene's germline CDR1 is MNHEY and CDR2 SMNVEV (reference sequence). The length of the CDR3 is 15 residues. Here the CDR3 DNA reads TGTGCCAGCGGACAAACAGGGGTAGCTAACTATGGCTACACCTTC. Its protein product is CASGQTGVANYGYTF.

This clonotype appeared a few times. The CDR3 sequence: CASSLRRTRQETQYF. The CDR3 DNA is TGTGCCAGCAGCTTGCGACGGACTAGACAAGAGACCCAGTACTTC. This sequence joins TRBV7-8 and TRBJ2-5, with 7 nucleotides matching TRBD2. Germline trimming cut 3 bases from V and 2 bases from J; bases unmatched to any gene: 6. Germline V lookup: CDR1 SGHVS, CDR2 FQNEAQ. The CDR3 consists of 15 residues.

The gene calls are TRBV7-9 and TRBJ2-3; 9 bases match TRBD1. The CDR3 extends over 15 amino acids. The germline V gene has CDR1 SEHNR and CDR2 FQNEAQ (reference sequence). V dropped 5 bases and J dropped 5; count of bases not matched to a gene: 8. The CDR3 sequence is CASSGTGGYGDTQYF. In DNA form, the CDR3 reads TGTGCCAGCAGCGGTACAGGGGGCTATGGAGATACGCAGTATTTT.

The V gene is TRBV5-1, the J gene TRBJ2-4; the D call may be TRBD1 or TRBD2 (5 bases each). The CDR3 loop spans 14 amino acids. Germline V gene data show CDR1 as SGHRS and CDR2 as YFSETQ. V was cut by 4 bases and J by 5 bases, with 13 bases left in between. CDR3 DNA sequence: TGCGCCAGCAGCGTAGAGGGGACGGAAAACATTCAGTACTTC. This sequence encodes CASSVEGTENIQYF.

The chain recombines TRBV30 with TRBJ1-5; D remains unclear. This CDR3 has 14 amino acids. The V end was cut by 2 bases, the J end by 3 bases, with 11 bases between. Per germline, CDR1 GTSNPN and CDR2 SVGIG (reference sequence). The CDR3 DNA follows: TGTGCCTGGAGTACTACGGATTTCAATCAGCCCCAGCATTTT. This translates into CAWSTTDFNQPQHF. The whole variable domain, filled in from reference TRBV30 and TRBJ1-5, reads SQTIHQWPATLVQPVGSPLSLECTVEGTSNPNLYWYRQAAGRGLQLLFYSVGIGQISSEVPQNLSASRPQDRQFILSSKKLLLSDSGFYLCAWSTTDFNQPQHFGDGTRLSIL.

The chain employs TRBV9 and TRBJ1-3, with D unresolved. The CDR3 is 13 residues long. From germline, CDR1 is SGDLS and CDR2 YYNGEE. V lost 4 bases to trimming and J lost 4 bases, with 9 bases between them. The CDR3 DNA is TGTGCCAGCAGCCCCCCCCGGGGAAACACCATATATTTT. Translating gives CASSPPRGNTIYF.

This chain links TRBV5-1 with TRBJ1-5, with D maybe TRBD1 (6 bases). The CDR3 runs to 15 residues. Germline V gene lookup returns CDR1 SGHRS and CDR2 YFSETQ. V lost 4 bases and J 0 bases, leaving 11 bases between the germline ends. CDR3 nucleotide sequence: TGCGCCAGCAGCGCGGTAGGGGGTAGCAATCAGCCCCAGCATTTT. This translates into CASSAVGGSNQPQHF.

The V call is TRBV6-1, the J call TRBJ2-7, with D unclear. CDR3 length: 15 amino acids. Germline CDR1 and CDR2: MNHNS and SASEGT. The V and J ends lost 3 bases and 1 base respectively, with 13 bases between them. CDR3 nucleotides: TGTGCCAGCAGTGAGGCGCCAGGAGTTTCCTACGAGCAGTACTTC. Its translation: CASSEAPGVSYEQYF.

This clonotype was counted a few times. This chain links TRBV11-2 with TRBJ2-1; TRBD1 matches 8 bases. The CDR3 is made up of 16 amino acids. Germline V gene sequence: CDR1 SGHAT, CDR2 FQNNGV. Germline trimming cut 0 bases from V and 5 bases from J; bases unmatched to any gene: 6. The CDR3 region is CASSLEGDRRNNEQFF. The CDR3 nucleotides are TGTGCCAGCAGCTTAGAGGGGGACAGGAGAAACAATGAGCAGTTCTTC. The variable domain in full, with the rest retrieved from reference TRBV11-2 and TRBJ2-1, is EAGVAQSPRYKIIEKRQSVAFWCNPISGHATLYWYQQILGQGPKLLIQFQNNGVVDDSQLPKDRFSAERLKGVDSTLKIQPAKLEDSAVYLCASSLEGDRRNNEQFFGPGTRLTVL.

The J gene is TRBJ2-1, the V gene TRBV9; a weak D match, TRBD2 (5 bases). CDR1 and CDR2 (germline): SGDLS, YYNGEE. The CDR3 has 15 amino acids. Trimming removed 3 bases from V and 6 bases from J, with 16 bases in between. CDR3 coding DNA: TGTGCCAGCAGCGCCGGATTGGGGAGAGGCAATGAGCAGTTCTTC. This codes for CASSAGLGRGNEQFF.

This clonotype has only a few counts. The chain is built from TRBV25-1 and TRBJ1-4; D unresolved. Germline-derived CDR1 and CDR2 are MGHDK and SYGVNS. V was pared by 3 bases and J by 0 bases, with 11 bases between. The CDR3 runs 16 residues. CDR3 sequence reads: CASSDWRAATNEKLFF. CDR3 DNA: TGTGCCAGCAGTGACTGGAGGGCCGCAACTAATGAAAAACTGTTTTTT.

The chain is built from TRBV6-1 and TRBJ2-3; possible D gene TRBD2, 6 bases. Germline CDR1 MNHNS, CDR2 SASEGT. With 7 bases removed from V and 1 base from J, the gap between germline ends came to 15 bases. The CDR3 loop spans 15 amino acids. CDR3 sequence: CASMDGGRRTDTQYF. CDR3 DNA: TGTGCCAGCATGGACGGGGGAAGGCGCACAGATACGCAGTATTTT.

This chain joins TRBV12-3 or TRBV12-4 and TRBJ2-7, with D unclear. V was trimmed by 1 base and J by 6 bases, leaving 10 bases between them. This CDR3 is 13 amino acids long. The CDR3 loop is CASSLGQRSEQYF. DNA of the CDR3: TGTGCCAGCAGTTTAGGGCAGCGCAGCGAGCAGTACTTC.

The J gene is TRBJ2-1, the V gene TRBV20-1; D not certain. Germline V CDR1 and CDR2: DFQATT, SNEGSKA (reference sequence). Trimming left V 4 bases short and J 3 bases short, with 16 bases between. This CDR3 has 15 residues. The DNA for the CDR3 is TGCAGTGCTACTCCAACCGGACCACTCTACAATGAGCAGTTCTTC. As protein: CSATPTGPLYNEQFF.

V usage is TRBV3-1 and J usage is TRBJ2-1; a possible D gene is TRBD2 (6 bases). The DNA matches TRBJ2-7 better at its end, which makes the J call doubtful. CDR1 and CDR2 from the germline V gene are LGHDT and YNNKEL (reference sequence). The length of the CDR3 is 17 residues. This chain's CDR3 is CASSQDRGSGPYNEQYF. For the CDR3, the DNA is TGTGCCAGCAGCCAAGACCGAGGTAGCGGACCCTACAATGAGCAGTACTTC.

The V call is TRBV7-3, the J call TRBJ1-4; possibly TRBD1 for D (5 bases). The CDR3 loop spans 13 amino acids. The ends were cut back, 5 bases at V and 10 bases at J, with 14 bases in the middle. Germline-derived CDR1 and CDR2 are SGHTA and FQGTGA. CDR3 loop: CASSLTTGGKLFF. The CDR3, as DNA: TGTGCCAGCAGCCTTACCACGGGGGGAAAACTGTTTTTT.

This clonotype occurred a few times. The V and J genes are TRBV20-1 and TRBJ2-1, with 12 bases that match TRBD2. This CDR3 contains 14 residues. Trimming at V came to 2 bases and at J to 6 bases, leaving 2 bases not matched to a gene. Germline lookup yields CDR1 DFQATT and CDR2 SNEGSKA (reference sequence). The chain's CDR3 is CSARLLAGGNEQFF. CDR3 bases: TGCAGTGCTAGACTACTAGCGGGAGGCAATGAGCAGTTCTTC.

In its sample, this clonotype was seen a few times. This chain connects TRBV28 to TRBJ2-3; 8 positions agree with TRBD2. The length of the CDR3 is 16 residues. CDR1 is MDHEN and CDR2 is SYDVKM in the germline V gene. V shed 7 bases and J 0 bases; nucleotides not matched to a gene: 9. This CDR3 is CASKWLAGLSTDTQYF. The CDR3 DNA sequence: TGTGCCAGCAAATGGCTAGCGGGCCTTAGCACAGATACGCAGTATTTT. The whole variable domain, remainder taken from reference TRBV28 and TRBJ2-3, is DVKVTQSSRYLVKRTGEKVFLECVQDMDHENMFWYRQDPGLGLRLIYFSYDVKMKEKGDIPEGYSVSREKKERFSLILESASTNQTSMYLCASKWLAGLSTDTQYFGPGTRLTVL.

V usage is TRBV7-9 and J usage is TRBJ2-5; D is uncertain. The V gene's germline CDR1 is SEHNR and CDR2 FQNEAQ (reference sequence). The V gene lost 5 bases and the J gene lost 0 bases, with 28 bases spanning the gap. This CDR3 spans 20 amino acids. The CDR3 DNA is TGTGCCAGCAGCCTCTCATTATCTCCCAATTACGACAACCACCAAGAGACCCAGTACTTC. Its translation: CASSLSLSPNYDNHQETQYF.

The chain has TRBV7-9 and TRBJ1-5; 7 bases fit TRBD1. Germline values: CDR1 SEHNR, CDR2 FQNEAQ (reference sequence). This CDR3 is 19 amino acids long. V gave up 5 bases and J gave up 2 bases; unmatched junction bases: 18. The CDR3 is CASSGQSGQTAIGNQPQHF. The CDR3, as DNA: TGTGCCAGCAGCGGACAATCGGGACAGACAGCTATAGGCAATCAGCCCCAGCATTTT. Full variable domain (remainder filled in from reference TRBV7-9 and TRBJ1-5): DTGVSQNPRHKITKRGQNVTFRCDPISEHNRLYWYRQTLGQGPEFLTYFQNEAQLEKSRLLSDRFSAERPKGSFSTLEIQRTEQGDSAMYLCASSGQSGQTAIGNQPQHFGDGTRLSIL.

This clonotype was detected only a few times. In DNA form, the CDR3 reads TGTGCCATCAGTGATACAGGAGATAACTATGGCTACACCTTC. Protein sequence: CAISDTGDNYGYTF. The gene calls are TRBV10-3 and TRBJ1-2; TRBD1 might be the D (5 bases). This CDR3 comprises 14 residues. CDR1 is ENHRY, CDR2 SYGVKD, per germline. V was trimmed by 3 bases and J by 1 base, leaving 9 bases between them.

The chain joins TRBV28 to TRBJ1-5, with D possibly TRBD1 on 6 matching bases. Trimming shortened V by 7 bases and J by 3 bases, and 13 bases separated the two germline ends. This CDR3 contains 14 residues. Germline V CDR1 and CDR2: MDHEN, SYDVKM. CDR3 nucleotide sequence: TGTGCCAGCATCCGAACAGGGCACAATCAGCCCCAGCATTTT. Amino acids: CASIRTGHNQPQHF. Together with reference TRBV28 and TRBJ1-5, the CDR3 gives the full variable domain: DVKVTQSSRYLVKRTGEKVFLECVQDMDHENMFWYRQDPGLGLRLIYFSYDVKMKEKGDIPEGYSVSREKKERFSLILESASTNQTSMYLCASIRTGHNQPQHFGDGTRLSIL.